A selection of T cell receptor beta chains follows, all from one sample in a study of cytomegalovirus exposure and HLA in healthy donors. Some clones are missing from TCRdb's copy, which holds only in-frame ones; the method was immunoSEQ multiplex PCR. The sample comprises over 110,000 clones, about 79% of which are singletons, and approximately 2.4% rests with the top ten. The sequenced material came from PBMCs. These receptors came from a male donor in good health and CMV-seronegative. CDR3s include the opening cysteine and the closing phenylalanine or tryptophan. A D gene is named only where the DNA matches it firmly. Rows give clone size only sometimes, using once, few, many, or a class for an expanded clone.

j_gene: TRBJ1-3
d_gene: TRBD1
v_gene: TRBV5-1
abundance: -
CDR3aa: CASSLGQGANTIYF
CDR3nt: TGCGCCAGCAGCTTGGGCCAGGGGGCAAACACCATATATTTT

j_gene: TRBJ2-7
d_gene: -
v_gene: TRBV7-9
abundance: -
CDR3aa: CASSFGGAYEQYF
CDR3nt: TGTGCCAGCAGCTTCGGCGGAGCCTACGAGCAGTACTTC

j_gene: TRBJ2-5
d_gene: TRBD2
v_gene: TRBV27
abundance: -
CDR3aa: CASSPRGLAGEETQYF
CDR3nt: TGTGCCAGCAGTCCGAGAGGACTAGCGGGAGAGGAGACCCAGTACTTC

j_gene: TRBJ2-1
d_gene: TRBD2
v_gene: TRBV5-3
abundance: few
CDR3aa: CARSLVSGWRGSSYNEQFF
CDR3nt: TGTGCCAGAAGCTTGGTCTCGGGGTGGCGGGGGAGCTCCTACAATGAGCAGTTCTTC

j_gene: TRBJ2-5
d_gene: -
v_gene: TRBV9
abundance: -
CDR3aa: CASSGGIQETQYF
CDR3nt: TGTGCCAGCAGCGGAGGGATCCAAGAGACCCAGTACTTC

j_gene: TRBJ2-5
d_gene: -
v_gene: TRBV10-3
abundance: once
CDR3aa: CAIRGLQETQYF
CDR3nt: TGTGCCATCAGGGGCCTCCAAGAGACCCAGTACTTC

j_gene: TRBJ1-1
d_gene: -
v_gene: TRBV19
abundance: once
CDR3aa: CASSMEEPAGGPDEAFF
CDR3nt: TGTGCCAGTAGTATGGAGGAGCCGGCGGGAGGTCCAGATGAAGCTTTCTTT

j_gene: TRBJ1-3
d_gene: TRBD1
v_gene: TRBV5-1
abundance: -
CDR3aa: CASSLDRYTSGNTIYF
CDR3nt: TGCGCCAGCAGCCTGGACAGGTACACTTCTGGAAACACCATATATTTT

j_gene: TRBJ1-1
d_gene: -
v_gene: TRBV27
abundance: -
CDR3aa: CASSPQMNTEAFF
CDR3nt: TGTGCCAGCAGTCCGCAGATGAACACTGAAGCTTTCTTT

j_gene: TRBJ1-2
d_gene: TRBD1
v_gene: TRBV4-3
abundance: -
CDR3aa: CASSQDLAGGFGYTF
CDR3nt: TGCGCCAGCAGCCAAGACTTGGCAGGGGGCTTCGGCTACACCTTC

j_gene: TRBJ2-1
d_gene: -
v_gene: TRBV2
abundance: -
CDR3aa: CASSVGVALGFEQFF
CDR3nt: TGTGCCAGCAGTGTCGGGGTAGCCTTAGGGTTTGAGCAGTTCTTC

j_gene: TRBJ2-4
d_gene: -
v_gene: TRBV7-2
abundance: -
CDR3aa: CASSGGLAKNIQYF
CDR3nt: TGTGCCAGCAGCGGGGGACTAGCCAAAAACATTCAGTACTTC

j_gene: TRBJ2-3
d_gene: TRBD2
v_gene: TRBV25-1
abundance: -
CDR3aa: CARVRTSGTVNTQYF
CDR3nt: TGTGCCAGAGTTAGAACTAGCGGAACTGTAAATACGCAGTATTTT

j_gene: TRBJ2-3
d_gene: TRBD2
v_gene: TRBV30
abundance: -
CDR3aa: CAWNIAGGALDTQYF
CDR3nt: TGTGCCTGGAACATAGCGGGAGGGGCTTTGGATACGCAGTATTTT

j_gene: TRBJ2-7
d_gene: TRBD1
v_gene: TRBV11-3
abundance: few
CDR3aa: CASKFSGTGAYEQYF
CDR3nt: TGTGCCAGCAAATTTTCGGGGACAGGGGCCTACGAGCAGTACTTC

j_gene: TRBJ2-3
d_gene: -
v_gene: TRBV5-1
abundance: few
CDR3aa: CASSLVGSGRRDTQYF
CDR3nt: TGCGCCAGCAGCTTGGTCGGTAGCGGTCGCAGGGATACGCAGTATTTT

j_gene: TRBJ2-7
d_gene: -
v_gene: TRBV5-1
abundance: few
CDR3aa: CASSLEQDYEQYF
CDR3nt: TGCGCCAGCAGCTTGGAACAGGACTACGAGCAGTACTTC

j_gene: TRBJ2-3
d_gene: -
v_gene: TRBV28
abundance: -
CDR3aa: CASSRVSTDTQYF
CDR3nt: TGTGCCAGCAGTCGGGTCTCCACAGATACGCAGTATTTT

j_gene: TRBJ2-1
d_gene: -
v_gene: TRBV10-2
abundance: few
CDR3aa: CASGGLSHLYNEQFF
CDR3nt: TGCGCCAGCGGGGGACTCAGCCACCTCTACAATGAGCAGTTCTTC

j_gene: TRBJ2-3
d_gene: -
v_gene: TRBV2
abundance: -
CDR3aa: CASSEETINTQYF
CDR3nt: TGTGCCAGCAGTGAAGAGACTATAAATACGCAGTATTTT

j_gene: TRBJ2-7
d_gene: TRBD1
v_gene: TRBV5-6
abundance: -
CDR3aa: CASSEQGLSYEQYF
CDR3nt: TGTGCCAGCTCGGAACAGGGGTTATCCTACGAGCAGTACTTC

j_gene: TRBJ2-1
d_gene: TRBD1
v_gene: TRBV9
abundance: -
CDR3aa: CASSGRQGALNEQFF
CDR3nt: TGTGCCAGCAGCGGGAGGCAGGGGGCGTTAAATGAGCAGTTCTTC

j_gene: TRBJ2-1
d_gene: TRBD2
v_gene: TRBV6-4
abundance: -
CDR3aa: CAILSGRPGYEQFF
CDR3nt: TGTGCCATCCTTAGCGGGAGGCCGGGGTATGAGCAGTTCTTC

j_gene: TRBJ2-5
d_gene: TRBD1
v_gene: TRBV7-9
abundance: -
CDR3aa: CASSATGVGETQYF
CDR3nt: TGTGCCAGCAGCGCTACAGGGGTTGGAGAGACCCAGTACTTC

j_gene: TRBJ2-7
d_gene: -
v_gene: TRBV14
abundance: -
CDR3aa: CASSQYSEQYF
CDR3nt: TGTGCCAGCAGCCAATACAGTGAGCAGTACTTC

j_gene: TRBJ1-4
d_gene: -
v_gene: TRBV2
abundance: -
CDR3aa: CASGAPTNEKLFF
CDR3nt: TGTGCCAGCGGAGCCCCAACTAATGAAAAACTGTTTTTT

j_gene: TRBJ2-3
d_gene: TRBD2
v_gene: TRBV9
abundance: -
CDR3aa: CASSVTRREGTDTQYF
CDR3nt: TGTGCCAGCAGCGTGACGAGGCGGGAGGGCACAGATACGCAGTATTTT

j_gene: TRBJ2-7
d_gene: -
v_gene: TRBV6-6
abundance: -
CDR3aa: CASSYIGGPYEQYF
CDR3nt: TGTGCCAGCAGTTACATCGGGGGTCCCTACGAGCAGTACTTC

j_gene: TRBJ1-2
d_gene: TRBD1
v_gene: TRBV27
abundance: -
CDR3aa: CASSLAAGGDFYGYTF
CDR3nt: TGTGCCAGCAGTTTAGCGGCAGGGGGCGATTTCTATGGCTACACCTTC

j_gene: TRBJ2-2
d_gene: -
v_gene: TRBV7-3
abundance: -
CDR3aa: CASSPQGIRDGELFF
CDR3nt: TGTGCCAGCAGCCCCCAGGGGATCAGAGACGGGGAGCTGTTTTTT

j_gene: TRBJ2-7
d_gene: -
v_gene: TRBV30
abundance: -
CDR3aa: CAWSGTPGLQLYEQYF
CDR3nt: TGTGCCTGGAGTGGAACTCCGGGACTCCAACTCTACGAGCAGTACTTC

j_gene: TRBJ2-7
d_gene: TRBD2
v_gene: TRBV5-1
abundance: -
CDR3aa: CASSLGLAGPYEQYF
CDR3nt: TGCGCCAGCAGCTTGGGCCTAGCGGGACCCTACGAGCAGTACTTC

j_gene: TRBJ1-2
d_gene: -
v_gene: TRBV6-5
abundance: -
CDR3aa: CASRPGGPTYGYTF
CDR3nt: TGTGCCAGCAGACCCGGCGGCCCCACCTATGGCTACACCTTC

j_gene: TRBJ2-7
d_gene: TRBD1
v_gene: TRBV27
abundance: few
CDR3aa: CASSEQGPSYEQYF
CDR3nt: TGTGCCAGCAGTGAACAGGGGCCTTCCTACGAGCAGTACTTC

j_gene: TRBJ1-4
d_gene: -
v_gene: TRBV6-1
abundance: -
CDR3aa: CASSGLTATNEKLFF
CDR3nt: TGTGCCAGCAGTGGGCTGACAGCAACTAATGAAAAACTGTTTTTT

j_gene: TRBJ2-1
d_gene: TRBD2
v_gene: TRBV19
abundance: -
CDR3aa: CASSPSGGYEQFF
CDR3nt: TGTGCCAGTAGTCCCAGCGGGGGTTATGAGCAGTTCTTC

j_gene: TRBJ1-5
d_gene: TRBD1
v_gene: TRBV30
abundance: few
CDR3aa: CAWRGLTGDQPQHF
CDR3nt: TGTGCCTGGAGAGGACTGACAGGGGATCAGCCCCAGCATTTT

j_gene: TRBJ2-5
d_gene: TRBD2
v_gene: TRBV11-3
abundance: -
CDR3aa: CASSSGLAGEETQYF
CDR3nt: TGTGCCAGCAGCTCTGGACTAGCGGGAGAGGAGACCCAGTACTTC

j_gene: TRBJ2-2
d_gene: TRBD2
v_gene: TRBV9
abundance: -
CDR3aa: CASSATGTTSTGELFF
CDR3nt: TGTGCCAGCAGCGCAACCGGGACTACCTCCACCGGGGAGCTGTTTTTT

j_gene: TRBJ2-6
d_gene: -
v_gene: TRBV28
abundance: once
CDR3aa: CASSQAASGANVLTF
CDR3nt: TGTGCCAGCAGCCAAGCCGCCTCTGGGGCCAACGTCCTGACTTTC